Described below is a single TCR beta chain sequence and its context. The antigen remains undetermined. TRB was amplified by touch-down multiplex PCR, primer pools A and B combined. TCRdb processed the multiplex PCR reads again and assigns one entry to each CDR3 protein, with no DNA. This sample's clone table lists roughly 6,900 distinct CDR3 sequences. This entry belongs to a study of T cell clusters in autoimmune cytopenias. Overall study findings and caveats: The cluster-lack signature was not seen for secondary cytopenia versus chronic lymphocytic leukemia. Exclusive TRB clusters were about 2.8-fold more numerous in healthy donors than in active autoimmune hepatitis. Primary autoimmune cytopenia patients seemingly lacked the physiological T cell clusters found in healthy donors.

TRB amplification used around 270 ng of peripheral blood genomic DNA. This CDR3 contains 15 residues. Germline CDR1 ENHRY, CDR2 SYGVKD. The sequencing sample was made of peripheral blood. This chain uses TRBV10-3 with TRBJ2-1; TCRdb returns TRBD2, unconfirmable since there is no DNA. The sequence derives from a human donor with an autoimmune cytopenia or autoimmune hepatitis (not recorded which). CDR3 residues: CAIRPTSGGYNEQFF.